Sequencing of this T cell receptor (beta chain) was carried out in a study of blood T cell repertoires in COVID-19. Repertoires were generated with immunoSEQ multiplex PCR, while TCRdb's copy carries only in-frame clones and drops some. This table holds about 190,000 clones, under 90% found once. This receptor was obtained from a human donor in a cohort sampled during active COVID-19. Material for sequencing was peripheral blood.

The DNA of the CDR3 is TGTGCCAGCAGCCAAGATCCGGCACGGACTAGCGAGACCCAGTACTTC. It yields the protein CASSQDPARTSETQYF. This chain joins TRBV3-1 (or the pseudogene TRBV3-2) and TRBJ2-5; 8 bases align to TRBD2. CDR1 and CDR2 (germline): LGHDT, YNNKEL (reference sequence). The CDR3 has 16 amino acids. V was pared by 0 bases and J by 5 bases, with 8 bases of the junction left unmatched.